This T cell receptor beta chain was recorded in a study of Tregs in tolerant kidney transplant recipients. This clone was found once. V lost 5 bases and J lost 4, with 14 bases in between. Germline V gene lookup returns CDR1 SGHTA and CDR2 FQGTGA. The CDR3 consists of 15 residues. Measured with immunoSEQ multiplex PCR; TCRdb has only the in-frame clones, and not every one. This table has under 20,000 clones, approximately 85% appearing once. Thawed PBMCs were FACS-sorted into unstimulated CD4+CD25+CD127- regulatory T cells, CD4+CD25- non-regulatory cells, CD4 and CD8 cells. The clonotype comes from a human donor in good health. V and J are TRBV7-3 and TRBJ2-2; D perhaps matches TRBD1 (6 bases). The sequencing sample was made of Tregs from blood. DNA for the CDR3: TGTGCCAGCAGCCCCCAAGGACAGACCACCGGGGAGCTGTTTTTT. This translates into CASSPQGQTTGELFF.